The subject of this entry is one T cell receptor beta chain. What it binds is unknown. This record comes from a study of T cell responses to AZD1222 COVID-19 vaccine. Study-level results: Vaccine-related CD4 TCRs covered spike, predominating at 160-218 and 743-854. The number of AZD1222 recipients seropositive at baseline was only five or six.

CDR1 and CDR2 (germline): SGHDT, YYEEEE. The CDR3 length is 15 residues. Trimming stripped 4 bases from V and 0 bases from J, with 14 bases between. The data were produced by immunoSEQ multiplex PCR, yet TCRdb's version contains in-frame clones alone and is incomplete. The sample records 160,000 or so clones, about 91% being singletons. This specimen consisted of peripheral blood, obtained 28 days after the second AZD1222 dose. The TCR sequence derives from an adult who received the AZD1222 COVID-19 vaccine. This sequence joins TRBV5-6 and TRBJ2-7; possibly TRBD1 for D (5 bases). CDR3 region: CASSPVGQSSYEQYF. The DNA of the CDR3 is TGTGCCAGCAGCCCGGTGGGGCAGAGCTCCTACGAGCAGTACTTC.